The clone carrying this T cell receptor beta chain was detected many times. What it binds is not known. This specimen comes from a study of breast tumors, draining lymph nodes, adjacent tissues. General study results and limits: Data only fit, rather than demonstrated, lymph node origin of most tumor T cells. Luminal-like breast cancer showed significantly greater tumor-nontumor repertoire similarity than basal-like breast cancer did. Compared with lymph nodes, tumors were less diverse; compared with nontumor tissue, more.

TCRdb re-derived calls from the multiplex PCR reads in MiXCR, one entry per CDR3 protein. This table holds 85,000 to 130,000 distinct CDR3 sequences, about 30% found once. Samples came from axillary lymph nodes draining the breast cancer. This sequence was found in a female donor with breast cancer. Some clones in this sample may be carry-over from other donors' samples. Sequencing was performed on axillary lymph node tissue.

DNA for the CDR3: TGTGCCAGCAGCGCCCAGGGACATGGCTACACCTTC. It is translated as CASSAQGHGYTF. The rearrangement joins TRBV5-5 to TRBJ1-2; D perhaps matches TRBD1 (5 bases). The CDR3 sequence is 12 residues long. V lost 4 bases, J lost 6 bases, and 10 bases lay in between. Germline values: CDR1 SGHKS, CDR2 YYEKEE (reference sequence).